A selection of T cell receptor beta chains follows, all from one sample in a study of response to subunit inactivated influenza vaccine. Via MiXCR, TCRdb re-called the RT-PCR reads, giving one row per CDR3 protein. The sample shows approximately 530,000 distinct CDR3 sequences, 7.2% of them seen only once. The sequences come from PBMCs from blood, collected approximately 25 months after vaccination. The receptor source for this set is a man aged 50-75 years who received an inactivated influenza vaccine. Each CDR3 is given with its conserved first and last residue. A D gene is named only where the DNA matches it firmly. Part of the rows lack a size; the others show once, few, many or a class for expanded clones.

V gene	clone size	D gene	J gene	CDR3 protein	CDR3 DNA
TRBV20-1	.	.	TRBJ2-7	CSARDTLDSYEQYF	TGCAGTGCTAGAGATACCCTGGACTCCTACGAGCAGTACTTC
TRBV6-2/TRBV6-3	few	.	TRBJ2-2	CASKYGSNTGELFF	TGTGCCAGCAAGTACGGGTCGAACACCGGGGAGCTGTTTTTT
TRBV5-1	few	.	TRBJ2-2	CASSLVAKNTGELFF	TGCGCCAGCAGCTTGGTGGCTAAGAACACCGGGGAGCTGTTTTTT
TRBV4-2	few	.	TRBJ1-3	CASSQEPGGSGNTIYF	TGTGCCAGCAGCCAAGAGCCGGGGGGCTCTGGAAACACCATATATTTT
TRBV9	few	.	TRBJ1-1	CASSVNEVGWHTEAFF	TGTGCCAGCAGCGTAAACGAAGTAGGGTGGCACACTGAAGCTTTCTTT
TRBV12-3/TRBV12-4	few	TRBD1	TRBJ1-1	CASSPSTGANTEAFF	TGTGCCAGCAGTCCGTCGACAGGGGCGAACACTGAAGCTTTCTTT
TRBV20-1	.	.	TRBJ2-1	CSASKQSWTNEQFF	TGCAGTGCTAGCAAACAGTCATGGACCAATGAGCAGTTCTTC
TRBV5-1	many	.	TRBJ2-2	CASSLYGSGELFF	TGCGCCAGCAGCTTGTATGGGTCCGGGGAGCTGTTTTTT
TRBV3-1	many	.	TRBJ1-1	CASSQDLYGGGAFF	TGTGCCAGCAGCCAAGATCTTTACGGGGGAGGAGCTTTCTTT
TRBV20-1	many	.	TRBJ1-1	CSTKRGAQNTEAFF	TGCAGTACCAAGAGGGGGGCGCAGAACACTGAAGCTTTCTTT
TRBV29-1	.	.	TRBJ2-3	CSVRGGVDTQYF	TGCAGCGTGAGGGGGGGGGTAGATACGCAGTATTTT
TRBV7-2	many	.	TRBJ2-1	CASSSSVQTRQFF	TGTGCCAGCAGCTCCTCTGTCCAGACAAGGCAGTTCTTC
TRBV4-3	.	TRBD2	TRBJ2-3	CASSQGVSGRSSTDTQYF	TGCGCCAGCAGCCAAGGTGTTAGCGGGAGATCCAGCACAGATACGCAGTATTTT
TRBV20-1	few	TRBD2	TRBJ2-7	CSGVRRGGLYEQYF	TGCAGTGGGGTTAGACGGGGGGGCTTGTACGAGCAGTACTTC
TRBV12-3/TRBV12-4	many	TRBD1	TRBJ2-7	CASSRDRVHEQYF	TGTGCCAGCAGTAGGGACAGGGTCCACGAGCAGTACTTC
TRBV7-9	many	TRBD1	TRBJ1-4	CASRGQGAIEKLFF	TGTGCCAGCAGGGGGCAGGGGGCAATCGAAAAACTGTTTTTT
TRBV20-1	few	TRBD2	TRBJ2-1	CSATGTNPSGEQFF	TGCAGTGCCACCGGGACTAATCCCTCCGGTGAGCAGTTCTTC
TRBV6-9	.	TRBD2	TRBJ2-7	CASSYTNSGRGFYEQYF	TGTGCCAGCAGCTATACGAATAGCGGGAGAGGGTTCTACGAGCAGTACTTC
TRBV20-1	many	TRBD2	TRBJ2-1	CSATTSGAYNEQFF	TGCAGTGCTACGACTAGCGGAGCCTACAATGAGCAGTTCTTC
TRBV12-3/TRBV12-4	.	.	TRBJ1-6	CASSLGDTNSPLHF	TGTGCCAGCAGTTTAGGGGACACTAATTCACCCCTCCACTTT
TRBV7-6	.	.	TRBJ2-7	CASSFGAGFNYEQYF	TGTGCCAGCAGCTTCGGGGCGGGCTTTAACTACGAGCAGTACTTC
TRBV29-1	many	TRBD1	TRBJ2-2	CSVEYRNRGNTGELFF	TGCAGCGTTGAGTACCGAAACAGGGGGAACACCGGGGAGCTGTTTTTT
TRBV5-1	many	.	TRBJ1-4	CASSLGGIDEKLFF	TGCGCCAGCAGCTTGGGGGGGATCGATGAAAAACTGTTTTTT
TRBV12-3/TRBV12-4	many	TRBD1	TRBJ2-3	CASRLTGVRDTQYF	TGTGCCAGCAGATTGACAGGGGTGAGGGATACGCAGTATTTT
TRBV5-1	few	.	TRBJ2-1	CASSLASTNHNEQFF	TGCGCCAGCAGCTTGGCCTCTACTAACCACAATGAGCAGTTCTTC
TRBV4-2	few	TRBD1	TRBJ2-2	CASSLSGTGSTGELFF	TGTGCCAGCAGCCTCTCCGGGACAGGGTCCACCGGGGAGCTGTTTTTT
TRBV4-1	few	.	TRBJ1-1	CASSPVGLMNTEAFF	TGCGCCAGCAGCCCCGTAGGACTTATGAACACTGAAGCTTTCTTT
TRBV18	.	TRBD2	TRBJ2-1	CASPPSSGTSNEQFF	TGTGCCAGCCCACCTTCTAGCGGGACATCGAATGAGCAGTTCTTC
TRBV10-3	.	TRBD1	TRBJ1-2	CAIRSDRESQGYTF	TGTGCCATCAGATCGGACAGGGAATCGCAGGGCTACACCTTC
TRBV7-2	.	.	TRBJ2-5	CASSSTQETQYF	TGTGCCAGCAGCTCCACTCAAGAGACCCAGTACTTC
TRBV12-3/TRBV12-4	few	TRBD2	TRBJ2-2	CASRRSGSLIGELFF	TGTGCCAGCAGACGTAGCGGGAGCCTGATCGGGGAGCTGTTTTTT
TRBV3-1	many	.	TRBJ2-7	CASSASGFSTYEQYF	TGTGCCAGCAGCGCATCGGGCTTCTCAACCTACGAGCAGTACTTC
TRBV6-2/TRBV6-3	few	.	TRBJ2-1	CASRGLANEQFF	TGTGCCAGCAGAGGTCTAGCGAATGAGCAGTTCTTC
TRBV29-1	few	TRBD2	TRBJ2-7	CSVAGLAGRSSYEQYF	TGCAGCGTTGCGGGCCTAGCGGGACGGAGCTCCTACGAGCAGTACTTC
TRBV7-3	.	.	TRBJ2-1	CASSLYTGPYNEQFF	TGTGCCAGCAGCTTATACACAGGGCCCTACAATGAGCAGTTCTTC
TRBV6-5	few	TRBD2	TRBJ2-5	CASSYPTTPTSGGQETQYF	TGTGCCAGCAGTTACCCCACGACCCCCACTAGCGGGGGACAAGAGACCCAGTACTTC
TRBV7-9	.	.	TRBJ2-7	CASSLEEDGSYEQYF	TGTGCCAGCAGCTTAGAAGAGGACGGCTCCTACGAGCAGTACTTC
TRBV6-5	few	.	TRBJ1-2	CASSYSDRRFGYTF	TGTGCCAGCAGTTACTCGGACAGAAGGTTTGGCTACACCTTC
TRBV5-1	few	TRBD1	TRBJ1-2	CASTSGTGGTSYGYTF	TGCGCCAGCACCTCCGGGACAGGAGGGACCAGCTATGGCTACACCTTC
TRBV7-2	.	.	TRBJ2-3	CASSYAGVGDTQYF	TGTGCCAGCAGCTATGCAGGGGTCGGGGATACGCAGTATTTT
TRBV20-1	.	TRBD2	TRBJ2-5	CSAGGASGREETQYF	TGCAGTGCTGGGGGCGCTAGCGGGAGGGAAGAGACCCAGTACTTC
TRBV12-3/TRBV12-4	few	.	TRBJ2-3	CASSLVSASTDTQYF	TGTGCCAGCAGTTTAGTATCTGCTAGCACAGATACGCAGTATTTT
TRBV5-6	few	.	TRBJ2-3	CASRGRDTQYF	TGTGCCAGCAGGGGGCGGGATACGCAGTATTTT
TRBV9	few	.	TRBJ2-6	CASTQRGDPGANVLTF	TGTGCCAGCACCCAGCGAGGGGATCCTGGGGCCAACGTCCTGACTTTC